These 17 T cell receptor beta chains came from one sample sequenced in a study of cytomegalovirus exposure and HLA in healthy donors. PCR used 60 Vbeta primers and 13 Jbeta primers. Assay used: immunoSEQ multiplex PCR; TCRdb lists only in-frame clones, some missing. The repertoire includes about 160,000 clones, around 70% of them detected once, and 4.5% to 5% sits in the top ten. Specimen: PBMCs. Source of these receptors: a young man in good health and CMV-seropositive.

The CDR3 spells CASRLPLPHRDRNSYEQYV. CDR3 sequence (DNA): TGTGCAAGTCGCTTACCCCTACCTCACCGGGACAGGAATTCCTACGAGCAGTACGTC. This sequence joins TRBV12-2 and TRBJ2-7; TRBD1 is the table's D call and was not checked against the DNA. TRBV12-2 is a pseudogene segment. The CDR3 has 19 residues.

A few counts support this clone. The chain has TRBV19 and TRBJ1-1, with a possible D match to TRBD1 (5 bases). CDR1 LNHDA and CDR2 SQIVND come from the germline V gene (reference sequence). The CDR3 consists of 14 residues. The V end lost 7 bases, the J end lost 4 bases, and 16 bases lay between the germline ends. In DNA form, the CDR3 reads TGTGCCAGTACACTGCAGGGTTTCAGCACTGAAGCTTTCTTT. Protein sequence: CASTLQGFSTEAFF.

J is TRBJ1-2 and V is TRBV29-1, with TRBD1 identical over 7 bases. V was pared by 5 bases and J by 3 bases, with 9 bases of the junction left unmatched. Germline CDR1 and CDR2: SQVTM and ANQGSEA. The CDR3 length is 14 residues. CDR3 in amino acids: CSVLPTGTDYGYTF. Here the CDR3 DNA reads TGCAGCGTTCTACCGACAGGGACTGACTATGGCTACACCTTC.

The chain combines TRBV7-2 with TRBJ2-1; 7 bases fit TRBD2. The CDR3 loop spans 14 amino acids. The J segment lost 5 bases and the V segment lost 2 bases, leaving 3 bases of the junction unmatched. The germline CDR1 and CDR2 sequences are SGHTA and FQGNSA. The CDR3: CASSLTAGDNEQFF. DNA of the CDR3: TGTGCCAGCAGCTTAACTGCGGGGGACAATGAGCAGTTCTTC.

V is TRBV7-9 and J is TRBJ2-1; 7 nucleotides align to TRBD2. The trim removed 1 base at V and 2 bases at J, leaving 5 bases unmatched. Germline lookup yields CDR1 SEHNR and CDR2 FQNEAQ (reference sequence). There are 16 residues in the CDR3. CDR3 region: CASSLVGGRAYNEQFF. The CDR3 DNA sequence: TGTGCCAGCAGCTTAGTGGGTGGGAGGGCCTACAATGAGCAGTTCTTC.

This chain links TRBV10-1 with TRBJ1-1; D not certain. The ends were cut back, 2 bases at V and 0 bases at J, with 4 bases in the middle. Germline V gives CDR1 WNHNN, CDR2 SYGVQD (reference sequence). The length of the CDR3 is 13 residues. The CDR3 protein is CASSETLNTEAFF. The CDR3 region has the DNA TGCGCCAGCAGTGAGACACTGAACACTGAAGCTTTCTTT.

This clone has more than one count but fewer than ten. The rearrangement uses TRBV29-1 and TRBJ2-1; 11 bases are a match to TRBD2. J lost 8 bases, V lost 6 bases, and 3 bases had no gene match. The CDR3 is 12 residues long. CDR1 is SQVTM, CDR2 ANQGSEA, per germline. In nucleotides, the CDR3 is TGCAGCGTACTAGCGGGAGAAGATGAGCAGTTCTTC. Its translation is CSVLAGEDEQFF.

This clone was counted only a few times. V gene TRBV19 combines with J gene TRBJ1-1; D remains ambiguous. The germline gives CDR1 LNHDA, CDR2 SQIVND (reference sequence). This CDR3 has 13 amino acids. V was trimmed by 3 bases and J by 1 base, leaving 6 bases between them. The CDR3 loop is CASSIGKNTEAFF. CDR3 coding DNA: TGTGCCAGTAGTATCGGGAAGAACACTGAAGCTTTCTTT.

The V and J genes are TRBV25-1 and TRBJ2-6, with D possibly being TRBD2 (5 bases). This CDR3 contains 16 residues. Looked up from germline, CDR1 is MGHDK and CDR2 is SYGVNS. Deletions cut 4 bases from V and 0 bases from J, with 10 bases between. In DNA form, the CDR3 reads TGTGCCAGCAGTGCCCCGGAGGTCTCTGGGGCCAACGTCCTGACTTTC. Protein product: CASSAPEVSGANVLTF.

This CDR3 is CASSPGLAGGQETQYF. As DNA, the CDR3 is TGTGCCAGCTCACCGGGACTAGCGGGGGGTCAAGAGACCCAGTACTTC. This sequence joins TRBV18 and TRBJ2-5; TRBD2 agrees at 15 bases. The germline V gene has CDR1 KGHSH and CDR2 LQKENI. This CDR3 spans 16 amino acids. Trimming at V came to 3 bases and at J to 2 bases, leaving 1 base not matched to a gene.

This clone was observed a few times. Here the CDR3 DNA reads TGTGCCAGTCAATATCCCCGGAGCTCCTATAATTCACCCCTCCACTTT. Translated, it gives CASQYPRSSYNSPLHF. V and J are TRBV28 and TRBJ1-6; no clear D gene. V lost 9 bases and J lost 0, with 15 bases in between. The CDR3 runs to 16 residues. The germline gives CDR1 MDHEN, CDR2 SYDVKM.

The CDR3 nucleotides read TGTGCCAGCAGCTTAGCCCGGGACAGGGGTCAAGATACGCAGTATTTT. As protein: CASSLARDRGQDTQYF. V gene TRBV7-6 combines with J gene TRBJ2-3; 10 nucleotides agree with TRBD1. V gave up 0 bases and J gave up 5 bases; unmatched junction bases: 5. Germline CDR1 SGHVS, CDR2 FNYEAQ. The length of the CDR3 is 16 residues.

The chain carries TRBV19 and TRBJ2-2, with D possibly matching TRBD2 (6 bases). CDR3 length: 15 residues. V lost 1 base and J lost 4, with 10 bases in between. Germline V gene sequence: CDR1 LNHDA, CDR2 SQIVND (reference sequence). CDR3 nucleotide sequence: TGTGCCAGTAGTATAGGGGCTAGCGCCACCGGGGAGCTGTTTTTT. It yields the protein CASSIGASATGELFF.

The CDR3 reads CASSGGEQYV. In DNA form, the CDR3 reads TGTGCCAGCAGTGGCGGCGAGCAGTACGTC. The chain is built from TRBV6-1 and TRBJ2-7; no clear D. The CDR3 extends over 10 amino acids. Trimming removed 4 bases at V and 6 bases at J, with 4 bases between. The germline CDR1 and CDR2 sequences are MNHNS and SASEGT.

For the CDR3, the DNA is TGTGCCAGCGCTCAGGGGGGGAACACTGAAGCTTTCTTT. Encoded protein: CASAQGGNTEAFF. J is TRBJ1-1 and V is TRBV9, with 7 bases that match TRBD1. There are 13 residues in the CDR3. The germline V gene encodes CDR1 SGDLS and CDR2 YYNGEE. After removal of 7 bases from V and 1 base from J, the junction contained 4 bases not matched to a gene.

V usage is TRBV6-4 and J usage is TRBJ2-2; TRBD1 aligns across 7 bases. J gave up 5 bases and V 3 bases, and 0 bases lay outside the gene matches. Looked up from germline, CDR1 is MRHNA and CDR2 is SNTAGT. The CDR3 has 13 residues. Here the CDR3 reads CASSETGTGELFF. The DNA of the CDR3 is TGTGCCAGCAGTGAGACAGGGACCGGGGAGCTGTTTTTT.

The CDR3: CASSPGQGSTEAFF. CDR3 DNA sequence: TGCGCCAGCAGCCCCGGACAGGGGAGCACTGAAGCTTTCTTT. The gene calls are TRBV4-1 and TRBJ1-1; 9 bases match TRBD1. Germline-derived CDR1 and CDR2 are MGHRA and YSYEKL. With 4 bases clipped from V and 4 bases from J, the junction kept 4 bases outside the gene matches. CDR3 length equals 14 residues.